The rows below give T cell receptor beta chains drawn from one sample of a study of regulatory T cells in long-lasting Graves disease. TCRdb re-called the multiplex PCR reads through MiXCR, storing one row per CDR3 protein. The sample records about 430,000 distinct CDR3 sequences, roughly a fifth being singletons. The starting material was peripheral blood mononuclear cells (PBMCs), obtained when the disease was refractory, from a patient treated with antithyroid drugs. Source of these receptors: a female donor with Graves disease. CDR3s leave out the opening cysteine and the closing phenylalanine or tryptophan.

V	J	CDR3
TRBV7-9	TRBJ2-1	ASSLRGLAGGGEQF
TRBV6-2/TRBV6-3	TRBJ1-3	ASSFTTGSGNTIY
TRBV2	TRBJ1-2	ASSEALSGYA
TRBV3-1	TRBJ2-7	ASSTTTGLLLYEQY
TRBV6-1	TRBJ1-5	ASSEVLGNQPQH
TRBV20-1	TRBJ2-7	SASELAGAYEQY
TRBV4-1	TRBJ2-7	ASSLSSGRAYEQY
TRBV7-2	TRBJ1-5	ASSLERTRSNQPQH
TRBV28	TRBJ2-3	ASRAAPDTQY
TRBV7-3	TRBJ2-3	ASSLGPTSTDTQY
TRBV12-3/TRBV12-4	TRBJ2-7	ASSFSDRGKY
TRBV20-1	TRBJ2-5	SARLAWGETQY
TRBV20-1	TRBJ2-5	SASPLGGRIETQY
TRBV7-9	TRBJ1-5	ASSKGTAYSNQPQH
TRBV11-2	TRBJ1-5	ASSDGGNNQPQH
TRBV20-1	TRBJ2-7	SARGTSETYEQY
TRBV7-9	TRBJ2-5	ASSSSTSRQETQY
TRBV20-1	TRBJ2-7	SAPGQSTYEQY
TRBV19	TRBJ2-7	ASKNSMSSYEQY
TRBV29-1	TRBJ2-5	SVEVFPETQY
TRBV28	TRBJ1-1	ASSFPGTGWNTEAF
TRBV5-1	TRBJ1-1	ASSGGGSRVTEAF
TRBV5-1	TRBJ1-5	ASSAGTHSNQPQH
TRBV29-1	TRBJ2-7	SVVDRVSYEQY
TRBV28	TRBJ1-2	ASSSPGTVGGYT
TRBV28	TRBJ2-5	ASRPGTSGRVRQETQY
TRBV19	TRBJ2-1	ASSAYSGSVDNEQF
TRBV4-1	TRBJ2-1	ASSQDTGHLFNEQF
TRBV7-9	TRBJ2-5	ASSYMTGGRGAQY
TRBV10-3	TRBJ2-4	AISVDRGIQY
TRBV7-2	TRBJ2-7	ASSLTLGSAYEQY
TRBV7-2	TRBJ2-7	ASSLVGQGADEQY
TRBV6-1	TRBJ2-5	ASSELSEQEIQY
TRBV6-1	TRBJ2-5	ASKGPWLETQY
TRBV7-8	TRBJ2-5	ASTSPSGMGYQETQY
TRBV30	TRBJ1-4	AWSDFSSFD
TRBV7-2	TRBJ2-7	ASSLTGDPYEQY
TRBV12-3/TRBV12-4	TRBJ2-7	ASSRLGYEQY
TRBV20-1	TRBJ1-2	SAAGGPAHGYT
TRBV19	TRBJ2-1	ASSVSGSYNEQF
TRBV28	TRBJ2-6	ASSSTGTSVSGANVLT
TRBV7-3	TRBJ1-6	ASSFSRQGGKNSPLH
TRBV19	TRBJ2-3	ASCPSGSGDTQY
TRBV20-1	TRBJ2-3	SASETPDGDTQY
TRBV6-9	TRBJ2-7	ASSSRTSGSVEQY
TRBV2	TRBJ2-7	ASRGLALNEQY
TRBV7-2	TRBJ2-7	ASSPSGGFAYEQY
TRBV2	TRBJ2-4	ASSEGGSWDLAKNIQY
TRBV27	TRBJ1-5	ASGGDNQPQH
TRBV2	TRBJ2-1	ASRRDLLYNEQF
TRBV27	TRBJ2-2	ASSLFRLAGVYTGELF
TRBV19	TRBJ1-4	ASSRNRDRVEKLF
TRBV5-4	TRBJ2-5	ASSSWTAQETQY
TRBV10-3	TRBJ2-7	AISESLDPLYEQY
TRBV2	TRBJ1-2	ASSDDRDRPNYGYT
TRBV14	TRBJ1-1	ASSQEQGNTEAF
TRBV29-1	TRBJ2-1	SAEGQRHNEQF
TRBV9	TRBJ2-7	ASSTGAGQSYEQY